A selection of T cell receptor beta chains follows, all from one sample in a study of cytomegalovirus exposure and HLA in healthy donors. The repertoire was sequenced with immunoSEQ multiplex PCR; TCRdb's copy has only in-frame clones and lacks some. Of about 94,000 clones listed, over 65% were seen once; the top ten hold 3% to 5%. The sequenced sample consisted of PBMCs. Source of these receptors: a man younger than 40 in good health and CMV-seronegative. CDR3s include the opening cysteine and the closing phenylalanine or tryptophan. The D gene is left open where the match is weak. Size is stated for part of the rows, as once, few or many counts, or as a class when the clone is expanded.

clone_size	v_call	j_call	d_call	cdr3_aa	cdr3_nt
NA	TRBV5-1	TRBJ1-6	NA	CASSLETGRPNSPLHF	TGCGCCAGCAGCTTGGAAACAGGGCGACCTAATTCACCCCTCCACTTT
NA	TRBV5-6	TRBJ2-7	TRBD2	CASSSASFPGLAGDEQYF	TGCGCCAGCAGCTCCGCAAGCTTTCCGGGACTAGCGGGGGACGAGCAGTACTTC
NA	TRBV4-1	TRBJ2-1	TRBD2	CASSLTLAGGLNEQFF	TGCGCCAGCAGCCTAACCTTAGCGGGAGGGCTCAATGAGCAGTTCTTC
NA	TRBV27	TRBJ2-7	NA	CASSSYAPVYEQYF	TGTGCCAGCAGTTCGTACGCACCCGTCTACGAGCAGTACTTC
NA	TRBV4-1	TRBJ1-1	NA	CASSQREGYTEAFF	TGCGCCAGCAGCCAACGGGAGGGCTACACTGAAGCTTTCTTT
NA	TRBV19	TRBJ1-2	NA	CASSPQGNGYTF	TGTGCCAGTAGTCCGCAGGGGAATGGCTACACCTTC
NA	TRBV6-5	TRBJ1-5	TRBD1	CASSYSTGWQPQHF	TGTGCCAGCAGTTACTCGACAGGGTGGCAGCCCCAGCATTTT
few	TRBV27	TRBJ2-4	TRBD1	CASSSPDRGRHIQYF	TGTGCCAGCAGTTCCCCAGACAGGGGGCGACACATTCAGTACTTC
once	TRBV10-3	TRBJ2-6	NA	CAIGEDRPGANVLTF	TGTGCCATCGGGGAGGATCGTCCTGGGGCCAACGTCCTGACTTTC
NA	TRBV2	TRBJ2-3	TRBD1	CASYGTGGTNTQYF	TGTGCCAGCTACGGGACAGGGGGAACAAATACGCAGTATTTT
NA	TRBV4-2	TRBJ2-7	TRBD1	CASSQGLGQGPHEQYF	TGTGCCAGCAGCCAAGGACTGGGACAGGGGCCGCACGAGCAGTACTTC
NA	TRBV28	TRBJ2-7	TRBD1	CATGGGEQYF	TGTGCCACAGGGGGCGGCGAGCAGTACTTC
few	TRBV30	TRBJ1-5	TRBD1	CAWTYRGVYSNQPQHF	TGTGCCTGGACCTACAGGGGAGTTTATAGCAATCAGCCCCAGCATTTT
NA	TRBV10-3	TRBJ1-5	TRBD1	CAISTDRTTTSNQPQHF	TGTGCCATCAGCACGGACAGGACAACAACTAGCAATCAGCCCCAGCATTTT
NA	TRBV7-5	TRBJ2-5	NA	CARSLGGVRGYF	TGTGCCAGAAGCTTAGGAGGTGTGCGGGGGTACTTC
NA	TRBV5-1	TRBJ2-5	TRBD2	CASSVQTSTETQYF	TGCGCCAGCAGCGTACAGACTAGCACCGAGACCCAGTACTTC
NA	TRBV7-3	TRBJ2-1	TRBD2	CASSLAGASYNEQFF	TGTGCCAGCAGCTTAGCGGGAGCTTCCTACAATGAGCAGTTCTTC
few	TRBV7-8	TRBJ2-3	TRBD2	CASSPRASGRGLDTQYF	TGTGCCAGCAGCCCGAGGGCTAGCGGGAGGGGGCTAGATACGCAGTATTTT
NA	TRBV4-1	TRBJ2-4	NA	CASSQENVLAKNIQYF	TGCGCCAGCAGCCAAGAGAACGTACTGGCCAAAAACATTCAGTACTTC
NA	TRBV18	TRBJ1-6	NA	CASSPPGRNSGSPLHF	TGTGCCAGCTCACCACCGGGACGCAATAGCGGTTCACCCCTCCACTTT
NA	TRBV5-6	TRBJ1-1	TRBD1	CASSLGQGVNTEAFF	TGTGCCAGCAGCTTGGGACAGGGCGTGAACACTGAAGCTTTCTTT
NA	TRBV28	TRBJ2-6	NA	CASSSPLTGTPGGANVLTF	TGTGCCAGCAGTTCCCCCTTGACAGGAACCCCAGGGGGGGCCAACGTCCTGACTTTC
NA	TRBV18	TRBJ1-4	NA	CASSPGNEKLFF	TGTGCCAGCTCACCAGGCAATGAAAAACTGTTTTTT
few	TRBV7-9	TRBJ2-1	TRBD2	CASSPGTSGEQFF	TGTGCCAGCAGCCCCGGGACTAGCGGTGAGCAGTTCTTC
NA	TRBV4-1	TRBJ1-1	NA	CASSQVALNAEAFF	TGCGCCAGCAGCCAGGTTGCACTAAACGCTGAAGCTTTCTTT
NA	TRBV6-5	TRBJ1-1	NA	CASRGRGSTEAFF	TGTGCCAGCAGGGGACGGGGGTCCACTGAAGCTTTCTTT
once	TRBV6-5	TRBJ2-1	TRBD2	CASSSRGSSSEQFF	TGTGCCAGCAGTTCCCGCGGGAGTAGCAGCGAGCAGTTCTTC
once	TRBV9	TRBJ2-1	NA	CASSVAQGPYNEQFF	TGTGCCAGCAGCGTAGCCCAGGGGCCCTACAATGAGCAGTTCTTC
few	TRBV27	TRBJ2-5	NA	CASSFGLTETQYF	TGTGCCAGCAGTTTCGGACTAACGGAGACCCAGTACTTC
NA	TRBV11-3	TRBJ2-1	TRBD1	CASSLGQGINEQFF	TGTGCCAGCAGCTTGGGACAGGGAATCAATGAGCAGTTCTTC
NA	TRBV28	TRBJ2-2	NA	CASSLYGTSPFGTGELFF	TGTGCCAGCAGTTTATACGGGACTTCCCCGTTCGGAACCGGGGAGCTGTTTTTT
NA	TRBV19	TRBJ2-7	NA	CASSMGASGNLYEQYF	TGTGCCAGTAGTATGGGGGCCTCCGGGAACCTCTACGAGCAGTACTTC
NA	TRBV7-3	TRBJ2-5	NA	CARERESHQETQYF	TGTGCCAGGGAGAGGGAATCGCACCAAGAGACCCAGTACTTC
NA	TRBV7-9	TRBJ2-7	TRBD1	CASSRGQGASYEQYF	TGTGCCAGCAGCCGAGGGCAGGGGGCGTCCTACGAGCAGTACTTC
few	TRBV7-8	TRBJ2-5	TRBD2	CASSLVSGRGETQYF	TGTGCCAGCAGCTTAGTTAGCGGGAGGGGGGAGACCCAGTACTTC
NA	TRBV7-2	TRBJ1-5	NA	CASSSYPVGGEQPQHF	TGTGCCAGCAGCTCTTATCCGGTGGGGGGTGAACAGCCCCAGCATTTT
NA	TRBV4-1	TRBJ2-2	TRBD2	CASSSSPLAANTGELFF	TGCGCCAGCAGCTCGAGCCCACTAGCGGCGAACACCGGGGAGCTGTTTTTT
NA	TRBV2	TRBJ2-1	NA	CASSAGDPYNEQFF	TGTGCCAGCAGTGCCGGGGATCCCTACAATGAGCAGTTCTTC
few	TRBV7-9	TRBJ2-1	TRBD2	CASRGLARSSYNEQFF	TGTGCCAGCAGGGGACTAGCGAGGAGCTCCTACAATGAGCAGTTCTTC
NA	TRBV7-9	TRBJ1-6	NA	CSSSLERGFLLNSPLHF	TGTTCCAGCAGCTTAGAAAGGGGGTTTCTATTGAATTCACCCCTCCACTTT
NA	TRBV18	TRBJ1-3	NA	CASSQFRGENTIYF	TGTGCCAGCTCACAGTTCAGGGGCGAAAACACCATATATTTT
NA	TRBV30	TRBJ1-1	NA	CAWSVDGGRFAEAFF	TGTGCCTGGAGTGTAGACGGGGGGCGTTTTGCTGAAGCTTTCTTT
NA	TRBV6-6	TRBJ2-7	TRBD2	CASSYYTREGSYEQYF	TGTGCCAGCAGTTACTATACTCGGGAGGGCTCGTACGAGCAGTACTTC
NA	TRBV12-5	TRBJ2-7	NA	CASGKSVGVWDEQYF	TGTGCTAGTGGTAAATCCGTGGGAGTGTGGGACGAGCAGTACTTC
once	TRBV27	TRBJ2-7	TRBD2	CASSKTSGRARYEQYF	TGTGCCAGCAGTAAGACTAGCGGGAGGGCCCGCTACGAGCAGTACTTC
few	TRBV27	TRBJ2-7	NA	CASSTPDTERYEQYF	TGTGCCAGCAGTACACCGGACACGGAGCGATACGAGCAGTACTTC
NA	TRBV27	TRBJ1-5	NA	CASSLGDRINQPQHF	TGTGCCAGCAGTTTGGGAGACAGGATTAATCAGCCCCAGCATTTT